This TCR beta chain was identified in a study of early stage breast cancer tumors. The study, taken as a whole, reports: Functional markers like CD4, CD8 and FOXP3 were missed in bulk sequencing.

This clone was recorded only once. Its antigen is currently unknown. CDR3 length: 15 residues. CDR1 and CDR2 from the germline V gene are SGHAT and FQNNGV. V lost 4 bases, J lost 5 bases, and 15 bases lay in between. Blood replicates held 0.5 ug DNA, tumor or normal breast about 1.5 ug, two each. Assay used: immunoSEQ multiplex PCR; TCRdb lists only in-frame clones, some missing. The sample lists tens of thousands of clones; around 53% were seen once. The rearrangement uses TRBV11-2 and TRBJ2-1; maybe TRBD2 (5 bases). Sequencing was carried out using breast tumor tissue. This sequence originates from a person aged 45 to 59 with breast cancer. In DNA, the CDR3 is TGTGCCAGCAGCTCCGGGGTCCTCATCAACAATGAGCAGTTCTTC. The encoded protein is CASSSGVLINNEQFF.